These 6 T cell receptor beta chains came from one sample sequenced in a study of cytomegalovirus exposure and HLA in healthy donors. The PCR ran on 60 Vbeta and 13 Jbeta primers. The method was immunoSEQ multiplex PCR; TCRdb's version includes in-frame clones alone and lacks a portion of them. The sample records about 180,000 clones, 76% being singletons. What was sequenced was PBMCs. The receptor set was obtained from a man aged 18 to 30 in good health and CMV-seronegative.

The chain links TRBV4-1 to TRBJ2-2, with D possibly TRBD1 on 6 matching bases. With 3 bases removed from V and 2 bases from J, the gap between germline ends came to 16 bases. CDR3 length equals 17 residues. In germline, CDR1 is MGHRA, CDR2 YSYEKL. CDR3 region: CASSHLGQPFNTGELFF. In DNA, the CDR3 is TGCGCCAGCAGCCATCTGGGACAACCTTTTAACACCGGGGAGCTGTTTTTT.

V gene TRBV18 combines with J gene TRBJ2-2; 8 nucleotides agree with TRBD1. The V gene end was trimmed by 5 bases and the J gene end by 7 bases; junction bases not matched to a gene: 3. Per the germline V gene, CDR1 is KGHSH and CDR2 is LQKENI. This CDR3 contains 13 residues. For the CDR3, the DNA is TGTGCCAGCTCAAGGACAGGGAGCGGGGAGCTGTTTTTT. It is translated as CASSRTGSGELFF.

The genes are TRBV25-1 and TRBJ1-2; 9 bases align to TRBD1. This CDR3 has 15 residues. From germline, CDR1 is MGHDK and CDR2 SYGVNS. V gave up 0 bases and J gave up 7 bases; unmatched junction bases: 6. CDR3: CASSEYDRGGGGYTF. CDR3 nucleotide sequence: TGTGCCAGCAGTGAATACGACAGGGGGGGAGGTGGCTACACCTTC.

This clone was seen once. The genes are TRBV21-1 and TRBJ1-6. TRBV21-1 has pseudogene status. CDR3 length equals 17 residues. DNA for the CDR3: TGTGCCAGCAGCAAAGTAGGTCGCAGGGGAGGGAGTTCACCCCTCCACTTT. The encoded protein is CASSKVGRRGGSSPLHF.

This clone was observed a few times. The V gene is TRBV5-1, the J gene TRBJ1-2; 7 bases match TRBD1. The CDR3 sequence is 15 residues long. Germline CDR1 SGHRS, CDR2 YFSETQ. V lost 0 bases to trimming and J lost 6 bases; unmatched junction nucleotides: 8. The CDR3 sequence is CASSLDRGQGDGYTF. The DNA of the CDR3 is TGCGCCAGCAGCTTGGATAGGGGGCAGGGGGATGGCTACACCTTC.

The count of this clone is one. The chain combines TRBV30 with TRBJ2-2; a weak D match, TRBD1 (5 bases). The germline gives CDR1 GTSNPN, CDR2 SVGIG (reference sequence). The CDR3 has 16 amino acids. V shed 4 bases and J shed 0 bases, with 15 bases lying between them. CDR3 amino acids: CAWTPPDSTNTGELFF. CDR3 nucleotide sequence: TGTGCCTGGACCCCCCCCGACAGCACGAACACCGGGGAGCTGTTTTTT.